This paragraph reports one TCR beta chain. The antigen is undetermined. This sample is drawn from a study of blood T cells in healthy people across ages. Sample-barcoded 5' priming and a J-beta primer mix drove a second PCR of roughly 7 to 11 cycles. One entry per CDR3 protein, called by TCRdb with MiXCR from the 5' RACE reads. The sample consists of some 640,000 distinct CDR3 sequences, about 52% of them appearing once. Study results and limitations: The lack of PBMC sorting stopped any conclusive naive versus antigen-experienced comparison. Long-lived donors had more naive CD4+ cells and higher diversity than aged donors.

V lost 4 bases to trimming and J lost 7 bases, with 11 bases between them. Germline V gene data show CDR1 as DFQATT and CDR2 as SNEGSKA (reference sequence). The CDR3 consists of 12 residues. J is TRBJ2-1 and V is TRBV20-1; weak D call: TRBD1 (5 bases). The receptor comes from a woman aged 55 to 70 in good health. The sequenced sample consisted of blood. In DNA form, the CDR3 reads TGCAGTGCTACCTCAAGGGGAAATGAGCAGTTCTTC. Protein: CSATSRGNEQFF.